This record looks at one TCR beta chain sequence and its context. What it binds is not known. Repertoires were generated with immunoSEQ multiplex PCR, while TCRdb's copy carries only in-frame clones and drops some. The sample includes 130,000 to 150,000 clones, 92% seen only once; the top ten take 1.5% to 2%. This sample was included in a study of T cell responses to AZD1222 COVID-19 vaccine. Regarding the study as a whole: Elevations in Spike-specific TCR breadth and depth followed administration of two AZD1222 doses. There were mostly white British donors and more females than males, and clonal diversity was possibly underestimated.

The CDR3 spans 18 residues. Between the trimmed V and J ends, which lost 0 bases and 0 bases, there was a span of 14 bases. Germline lookup yields CDR1 LNHNV and CDR2 YYDKDF (reference sequence). J is TRBJ1-4 and V is TRBV15; no clear D. This material consisted of peripheral blood, taken on day 0 of AZD1222 vaccination. This clonotype was sampled from an adult in good health. CDR3 region: CATSRDLNPHATNEKLFF. CDR3 bases: TGTGCCACCAGCAGAGATCTAAACCCCCATGCAACTAATGAAAAACTGTTTTTT.